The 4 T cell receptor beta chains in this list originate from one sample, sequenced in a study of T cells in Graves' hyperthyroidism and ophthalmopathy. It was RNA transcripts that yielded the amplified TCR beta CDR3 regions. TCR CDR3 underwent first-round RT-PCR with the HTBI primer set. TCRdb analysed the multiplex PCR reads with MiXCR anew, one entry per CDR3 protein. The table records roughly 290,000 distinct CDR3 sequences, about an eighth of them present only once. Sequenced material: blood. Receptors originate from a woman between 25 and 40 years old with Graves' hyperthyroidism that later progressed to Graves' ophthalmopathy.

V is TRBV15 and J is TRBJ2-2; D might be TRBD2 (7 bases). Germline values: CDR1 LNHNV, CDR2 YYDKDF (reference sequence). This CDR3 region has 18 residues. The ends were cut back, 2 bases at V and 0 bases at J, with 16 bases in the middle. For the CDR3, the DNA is TGTGCCACCAGCAGACAGGGGCCGGGACTACCGAACACCGGGGAGCTGTTTTTT. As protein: CATSRQGPGLPNTGELFF.

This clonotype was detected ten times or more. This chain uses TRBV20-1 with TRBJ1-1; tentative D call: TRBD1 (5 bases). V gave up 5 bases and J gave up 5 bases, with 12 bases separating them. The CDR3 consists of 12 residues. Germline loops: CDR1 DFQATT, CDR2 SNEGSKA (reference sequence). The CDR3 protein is CSAGGGYTEAFF. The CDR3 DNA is TGCAGTGCTGGGGGGGGATATACTGAAGCTTTCTTT.

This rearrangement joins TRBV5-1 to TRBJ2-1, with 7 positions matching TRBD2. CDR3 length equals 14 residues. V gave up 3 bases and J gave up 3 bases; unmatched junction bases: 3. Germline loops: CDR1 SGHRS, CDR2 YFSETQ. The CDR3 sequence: CASSWPSGYNEQFF. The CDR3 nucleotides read TGCGCCAGCAGCTGGCCTAGCGGCTACAATGAGCAGTTCTTC.

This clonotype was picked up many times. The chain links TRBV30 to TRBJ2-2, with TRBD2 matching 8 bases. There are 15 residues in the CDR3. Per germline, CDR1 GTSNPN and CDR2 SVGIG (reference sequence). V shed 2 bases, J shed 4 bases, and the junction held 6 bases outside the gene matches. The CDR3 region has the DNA TGTGCCTGGAGTTCCAGCGGGAGCGCCACCGGGGAGCTGTTTTTT. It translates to CAWSSSGSATGELFF. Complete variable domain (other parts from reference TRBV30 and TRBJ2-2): SQTIHQWPATLVQPVGSPLSLECTVEGTSNPNLYWYRQAAGRGLQLLFYSVGIGQISSEVPQNLSASRPQDRQFILSSKKLLLSDSGFYLCAWSSSGSATGELFFGEGSRLTVL.